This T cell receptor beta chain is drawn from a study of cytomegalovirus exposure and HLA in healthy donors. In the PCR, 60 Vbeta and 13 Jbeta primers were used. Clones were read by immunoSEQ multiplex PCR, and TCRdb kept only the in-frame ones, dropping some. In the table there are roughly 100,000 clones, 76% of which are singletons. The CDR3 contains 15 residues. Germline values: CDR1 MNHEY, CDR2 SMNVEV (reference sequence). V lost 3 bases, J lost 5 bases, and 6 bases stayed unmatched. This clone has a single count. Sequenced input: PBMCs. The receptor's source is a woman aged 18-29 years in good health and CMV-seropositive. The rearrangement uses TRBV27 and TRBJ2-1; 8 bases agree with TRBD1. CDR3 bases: TGTGCCAGCAGTTTCGGACAGGGAGCCCACAATGAGCAGTTCTTC. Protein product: CASSFGQGAHNEQFF.